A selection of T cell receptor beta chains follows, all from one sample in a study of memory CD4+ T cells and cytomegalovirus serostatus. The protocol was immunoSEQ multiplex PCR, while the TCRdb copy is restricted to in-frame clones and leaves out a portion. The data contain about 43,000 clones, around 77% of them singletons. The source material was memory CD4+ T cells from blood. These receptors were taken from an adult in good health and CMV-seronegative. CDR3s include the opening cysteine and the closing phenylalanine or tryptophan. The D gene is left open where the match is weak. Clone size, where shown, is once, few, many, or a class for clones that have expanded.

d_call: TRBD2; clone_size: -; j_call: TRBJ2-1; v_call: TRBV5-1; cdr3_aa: CASSLDTSGGRSEQFF; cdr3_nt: TGCGCCAGCAGCTTAGATACTAGCGGGGGGAGGAGTGAGCAGTTCTTC
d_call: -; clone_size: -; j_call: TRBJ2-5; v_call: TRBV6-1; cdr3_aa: CASSEQGVGGQETQYF; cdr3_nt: TGTGCCAGCAGTGAACAGGGAGTTGGGGGCCAAGAGACCCAGTACTTC
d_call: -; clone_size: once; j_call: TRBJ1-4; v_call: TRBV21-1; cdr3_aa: CAPHLGGNEKLFF; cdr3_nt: TGTGCCCCGCACCTTGGAGGTAATGAAAAACTGTTTTTT
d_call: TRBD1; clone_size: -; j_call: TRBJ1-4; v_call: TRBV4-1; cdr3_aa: CASSLLGGASLKLFF; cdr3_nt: TGCGCCAGCAGCCTCCTAGGGGGCGCGAGTTTAAAACTGTTTTTT
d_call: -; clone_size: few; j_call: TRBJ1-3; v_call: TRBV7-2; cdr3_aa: CASSPFPGPSTGNTIYF; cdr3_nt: TGTGCCAGCAGCCCGTTCCCCGGCCCCTCTACTGGAAACACCATATATTTT
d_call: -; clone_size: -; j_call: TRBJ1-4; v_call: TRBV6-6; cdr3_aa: CATTPGYNEKLFF; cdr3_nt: TGTGCCACCACCCCGGGGTACAATGAAAAACTGTTTTTT
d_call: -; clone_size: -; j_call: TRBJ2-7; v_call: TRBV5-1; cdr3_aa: CASSLAGLVGYEQYF; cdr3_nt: TGCGCCAGCAGCTTGGCCGGATTGGTAGGCTACGAGCAGTACTTC
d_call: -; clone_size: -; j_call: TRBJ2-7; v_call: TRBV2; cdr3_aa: CASRTRPLTYEQYF; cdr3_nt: TGTGCCAGCAGGACGAGGCCGTTAACCTACGAGCAGTACTTC
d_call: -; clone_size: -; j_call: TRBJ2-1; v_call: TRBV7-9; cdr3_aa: CASSSGYNEQFF; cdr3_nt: TGTGCCAGCAGCTCAGGGTACAATGAGCAGTTCTTC
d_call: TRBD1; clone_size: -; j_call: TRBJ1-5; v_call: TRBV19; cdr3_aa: CASSGGQTAHQPQHF; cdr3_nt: TGTGCCAGTAGTGGGGGACAGACCGCGCATCAGCCCCAGCATTTT
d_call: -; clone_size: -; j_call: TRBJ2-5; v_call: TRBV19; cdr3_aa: CASSGKVQETQYF; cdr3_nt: TGTGCCAGTAGTGGGAAGGTCCAAGAGACCCAGTACTTC
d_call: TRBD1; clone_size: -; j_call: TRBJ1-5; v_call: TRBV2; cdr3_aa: CASRDRGIDQPQHF; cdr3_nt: TGTGCCAGCAGAGACAGGGGGATAGATCAGCCCCAGCATTTT
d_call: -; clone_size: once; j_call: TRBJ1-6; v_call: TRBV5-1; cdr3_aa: CASSLGRSISSYNSPLHF; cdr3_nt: TGCGCCAGCAGCTTGGGAAGGAGCATTAGCTCCTATAATTCACCCCTCCACTTT
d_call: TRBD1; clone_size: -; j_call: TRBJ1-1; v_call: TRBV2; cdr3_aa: CASSQHQGAVSEAFF; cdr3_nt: TGTGCCAGCAGTCAACACCAGGGGGCTGTTTCTGAAGCTTTCTTT
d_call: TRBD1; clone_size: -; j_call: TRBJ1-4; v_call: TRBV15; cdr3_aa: CATSTPPGQGNEKLFF; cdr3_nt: TGTGCCACCAGCACTCCTCCGGGACAGGGGAATGAAAAACTGTTTTTT
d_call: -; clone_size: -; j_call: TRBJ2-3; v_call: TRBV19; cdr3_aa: CASSGRGHTQYF; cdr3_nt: TGTGCCTCGTCCGGCCGCGGTCATACGCAGTATTTT
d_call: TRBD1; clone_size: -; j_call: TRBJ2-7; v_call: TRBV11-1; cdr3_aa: CASSPRDRGSQQYF; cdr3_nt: TGTGCCAGCAGCCCCCGGGACAGGGGCAGCCAGCAGTACTTC
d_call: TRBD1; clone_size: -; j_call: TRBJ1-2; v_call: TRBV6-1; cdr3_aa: CASSETGALSYTF; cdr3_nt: TGTGCCAGCAGTGAAACAGGGGCCTTAAGCTACACCTTC
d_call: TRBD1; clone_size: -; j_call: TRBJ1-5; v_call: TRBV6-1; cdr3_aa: CASSPTGDSNQPQHF; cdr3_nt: TGTGCCAGCAGTCCTACAGGGGACAGTAATCAGCCCCAGCATTTT
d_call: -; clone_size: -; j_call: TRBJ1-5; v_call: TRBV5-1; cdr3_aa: CASSGRTRYHYSNQPQHF; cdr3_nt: TGCGCCAGCAGCGGGAGGACACGCTACCATTATAGCAATCAGCCCCAGCATTTT
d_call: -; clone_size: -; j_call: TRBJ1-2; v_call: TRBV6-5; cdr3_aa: CASSYTQGSYGYTF; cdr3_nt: TGTGCCAGCAGTTACACACAGGGATCCTATGGCTACACCTTC
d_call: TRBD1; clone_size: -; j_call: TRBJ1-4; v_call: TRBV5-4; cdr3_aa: CASSPGSGRGNEKLFF; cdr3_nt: TGTGCCAGCAGCCCCGGTTCGGGCAGGGGGAATGAAAAACTGTTTTTT
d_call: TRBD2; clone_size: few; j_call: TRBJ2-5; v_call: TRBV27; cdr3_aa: CASSWSRGGETQYF; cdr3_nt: TGTGCCAGCAGTTGGTCTCGGGGAGGGGAGACCCAGTACTTC
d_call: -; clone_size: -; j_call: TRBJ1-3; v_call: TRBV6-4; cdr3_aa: CASSLPTGKRGNTIYF; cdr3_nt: TGTGCCAGCTCCTTACCAACAGGGAAAAGGGGAAACACCATATATTTT
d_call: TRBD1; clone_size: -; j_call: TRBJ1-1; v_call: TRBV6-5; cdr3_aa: CASRTLTGEAFF; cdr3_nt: TGTGCCAGCAGGACCCTGACAGGGGAAGCTTTCTTT